The clone carrying this T cell receptor beta chain was seen a handful of times. Its antigen is as yet unknown. Germline loops: CDR1 MNHEY, CDR2 SVGAGI. The CDR3 loop spans 15 amino acids. V dropped 0 bases and J dropped 9; count of bases not matched to a gene: 3. This specimen belongs to a study of CD8+ T cells in alopecia areata. cDNA serving as the sequencing template came from extracted, reverse transcribed RNA. TCRdb keeps only in-frame clones here, not all; method: immunoSEQ multiplex PCR. The sample has 150,000 to 200,000 clones; roughly 53% are singletons. Treatment described: oral pan-JAK inhibitor, 5-10 mg twice daily. Sorting of PBMCs yielded the CD4+ and CD8+ T cells. Points from the study as a whole: Tofacitinib significantly lowered scalp clonality and expanded CD8+ clones among the top 100. Lesional scalp, notably in alopecia totalis/universalis, had clonality above that of normal scalp.

The chain links TRBV6-5 to TRBJ1-6, with TRBD1 matching over 9 bases. This TCR was recovered from a human donor with alopecia areata. Sample: CD8+ T cells sorted from blood, taken at week 24, from a patient treated with tofacitinib. The chain's CDR3 is CASSYSTGGSSPLHF. The CDR3, as DNA: TGTGCCAGCAGTTACTCGACAGGGGGTAGTTCACCCCTCCACTTT.